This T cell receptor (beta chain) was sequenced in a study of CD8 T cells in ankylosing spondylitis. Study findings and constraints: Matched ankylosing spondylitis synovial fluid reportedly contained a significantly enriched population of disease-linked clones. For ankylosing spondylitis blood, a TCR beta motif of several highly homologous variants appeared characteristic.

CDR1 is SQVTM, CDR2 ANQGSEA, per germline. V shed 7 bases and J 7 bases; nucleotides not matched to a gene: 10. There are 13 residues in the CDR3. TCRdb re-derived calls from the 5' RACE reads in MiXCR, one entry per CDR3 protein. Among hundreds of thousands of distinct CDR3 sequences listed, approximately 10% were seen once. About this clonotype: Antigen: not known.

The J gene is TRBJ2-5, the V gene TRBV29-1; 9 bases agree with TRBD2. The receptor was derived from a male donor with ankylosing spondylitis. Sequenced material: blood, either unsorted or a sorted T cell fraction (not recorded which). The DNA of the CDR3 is TGCAGCGCTGGGGGAGCGGGAGGTGGGACCCAGTACTTC. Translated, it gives CSAGGAGGGTQYF.